Detailed here is one T cell receptor (beta chain). These data originate in a study of blood T cell repertoires in COVID-19. At the level of the study: From T cells, B-cell-depleted T cells, or PBMCs came the material, which was cDNA or gDNA.

Clones were read by immunoSEQ multiplex PCR, and TCRdb kept only the in-frame ones, dropping some. Among 300,000 to 350,000 clones listed, over 80% were seen once. Trimming removed 5 bases at V and 4 bases at J, with 14 bases between. Germline CDR1 SEHNR, CDR2 FQNEAQ (reference sequence). The CDR3 is made up of 14 amino acids. In Seattle, patients joined the study during active infection and were tracked longitudinally. The gene calls are TRBV7-9 and TRBJ1-1; possibly TRBD1 for D (6 bases). The sequencing sample was made of peripheral blood. The clonotype was recovered from a man between 25 and 39 years old with COVID-19, enrolled during active disease. The CDR3 is CASSPGQGFTEAFF. CDR3 DNA: TGTGCCAGCAGCCCCGGGCAGGGGTTCACTGAAGCTTTCTTT.